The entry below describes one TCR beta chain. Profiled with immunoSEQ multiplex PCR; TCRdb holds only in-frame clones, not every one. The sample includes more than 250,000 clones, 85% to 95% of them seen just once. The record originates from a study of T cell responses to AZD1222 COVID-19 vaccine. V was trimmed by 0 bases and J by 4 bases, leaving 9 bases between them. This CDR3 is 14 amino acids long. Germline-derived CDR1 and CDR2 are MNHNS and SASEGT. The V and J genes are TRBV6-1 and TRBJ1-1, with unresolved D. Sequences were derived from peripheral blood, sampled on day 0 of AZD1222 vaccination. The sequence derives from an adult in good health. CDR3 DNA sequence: TGTGCCAGCAGTGAAGCTGGGCCCCCCACTGAAGCTTTCTTT. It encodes CASSEAGPPTEAFF.